These T cell receptor beta chains were read from a single sample in a study of T cell repertoires in cytomegalovirus infection. TCRdb ran MiXCR on the reads and lists one entry per CDR3 protein. The profile shows 700,000 to 900,000 distinct CDR3 sequences, 25% to 35% of them singletons. These receptors' antigens are unknown. This specimen was cultured CD8+ T cells from PBMCs, taken from culture after CMV antigen stimulation. The receptors here all came from a human donor in good health (CMV status not recorded). Some clones in this sample may be carry-over from other donors' samples. Both conserved end residues are part of each CDR3. Each record gives: clone size, D gene, J gene, V gene, CDR3 DNA, CDR3 protein. A D gene is named only where the DNA matches it firmly. Not every row has a clone size; where given, it reads once, few, many or a size class.

clone_size: many
d_call: .
j_call: TRBJ2-1
v_call: TRBV12-5
cdr3_nt: TGTGCTAGTGCCCTGGGGAATGAGCAGTTCTTC
cdr3_aa: CASALGNEQFF

clone_size: .
d_call: TRBD1
j_call: TRBJ1-5
v_call: TRBV19
cdr3_nt: TGTGCCAGTAGCCGACAGGGGGACAATCAGCCCCAGCATTTT
cdr3_aa: CASSRQGDNQPQHF

clone_size: .
d_call: TRBD1
j_call: TRBJ1-1
v_call: TRBV28
cdr3_nt: TGTGCCAGCAGTTTTCAGGGGGTTGGTGAAGCTTTCTTT
cdr3_aa: CASSFQGVGEAFF

clone_size: .
d_call: TRBD2
j_call: TRBJ2-7
v_call: TRBV6-6
cdr3_nt: TGTGCCAGCAGTTACTCGAAAGGTAGTAGCGGGGGGACCCCCCACGAGCAGTACTTC
cdr3_aa: CASSYSKGSSGGTPHEQYF

clone_size: medium-sized
d_call: .
j_call: TRBJ1-5
v_call: TRBV7-2
cdr3_nt: TGTGCCAGCAGTCTGCCAGGGCGGCCCCAGCATTTT
cdr3_aa: CASSLPGRPQHF

clone_size: .
d_call: .
j_call: TRBJ1-4
v_call: TRBV6-5
cdr3_nt: TGTGCCAGCAGAGAAAGGGCGAAAGAAAAACTGTTTTTT
cdr3_aa: CASRERAKEKLFF

clone_size: few
d_call: .
j_call: TRBJ1-1
v_call: TRBV19
cdr3_nt: TGTGCCAGTAGTATCGGTGGAGCCGGCGAGGCTTTCTTT
cdr3_aa: CASSIGGAGEAFF

clone_size: few
d_call: TRBD1
j_call: TRBJ1-6
v_call: TRBV27
cdr3_nt: TGTGCCAGCAGTCCCCCCCGCAGGGGGCCTTCACCCCTCCACTTT
cdr3_aa: CASSPPRRGPSPLHF

clone_size: .
d_call: .
j_call: TRBJ2-2
v_call: TRBV29-1
cdr3_nt: TGCAGCGTTCGGGACTTGGGCGGGGAGCTGTTTTTT
cdr3_aa: CSVRDLGGELFF

clone_size: .
d_call: .
j_call: TRBJ2-1
v_call: TRBV10-1
cdr3_nt: TGCGCCAGCAGTGAGTCGAGGCAGATCAATGAGCAGTTCTTC
cdr3_aa: CASSESRQINEQFF

clone_size: few
d_call: .
j_call: TRBJ2-5
v_call: TRBV7-6
cdr3_nt: TGTGCCTGCTGGGCCCAAGAGACCCAGTACTTC
cdr3_aa: CACWAQETQYF

clone_size: .
d_call: TRBD1
j_call: TRBJ2-7
v_call: TRBV2
cdr3_nt: TGTGCCATGGAGGGGAGGACAGGGGGCTCCTACGAGCAGTACTTC
cdr3_aa: CAMEGRTGGSYEQYF